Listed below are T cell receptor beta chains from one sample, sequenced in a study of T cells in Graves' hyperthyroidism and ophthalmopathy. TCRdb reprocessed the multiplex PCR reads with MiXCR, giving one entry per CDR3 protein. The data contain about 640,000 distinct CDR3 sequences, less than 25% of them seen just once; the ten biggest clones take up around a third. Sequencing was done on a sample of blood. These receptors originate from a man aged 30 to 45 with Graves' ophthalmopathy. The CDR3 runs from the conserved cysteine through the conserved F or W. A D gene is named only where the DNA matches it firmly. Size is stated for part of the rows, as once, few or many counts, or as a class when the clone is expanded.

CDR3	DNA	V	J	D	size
CATSRGTGGFGQNNQYF	TGTGCCACCAGCAGAGGTACAGGGGGCTTTGGACAAAACAATCAGTACTTC	TRBV15	TRBJ2-4	TRBD1	.
CSATPRDSNYNEQFF	TGCAGTGCCACTCCCCGGGACAGCAATTACAATGAGCAGTTCTTC	TRBV20-1	TRBJ2-1	TRBD1	.
CSVRTGAYNEQFF	TGCAGCGTTAGGACAGGGGCGTACAATGAGCAGTTCTTC	TRBV29-1	TRBJ2-1	TRBD1	few
CASIALAGNTGELFF	TGTGCCAGCATCGCCCTAGCGGGAAACACCGGGGAGCTGTTTTTT	TRBV7-3	TRBJ2-2	TRBD2	once
CASSQEGTSGARHQETQYF	TGTGCCAGCAGCCAAGAAGGGACTAGCGGGGCCAGGCACCAAGAGACCCAGTACTTC	TRBV3-1	TRBJ2-5	TRBD2	.
CSARDRRAGYNEQFF	TGCAGTGCTAGAGATAGGAGGGCCGGCTACAATGAGCAGTTCTTC	TRBV20-1	TRBJ2-1	.	.
CASSSDRGLNQPQHF	TGTGCCAGCAGTTCCGACAGGGGACTTAATCAGCCCCAGCATTTT	TRBV6-1	TRBJ1-5	TRBD1	.
CASSRGTVTFYGYTF	TGTGCCAGCAGCCGCGGGACGGTCACCTTCTATGGCTACACCTTC	TRBV7-4	TRBJ1-2	.	many
CASSSNTGTQYEQYF	TGTGCCAGCAGCTCGAATACCGGGACTCAATACGAGCAGTACTTC	TRBV7-2	TRBJ2-7	.	few
CASTPGLAGYNEQFF	TGTGCCAGCACCCCGGGGCTAGCGGGGTACAATGAGCAGTTCTTC	TRBV12-3/TRBV12-4	TRBJ2-1	TRBD2	many
CASSPDVGVETQYF	TGTGCCAGCAGTCCGGACGTCGGGGTGGAGACCCAGTACTTC	TRBV28	TRBJ2-5	.	few
CASSIAGTGGYQPQHF	TGTGCCAGTAGTATAGCAGGGACAGGTGGATATCAGCCCCAGCATTTT	TRBV19	TRBJ1-5	TRBD1	once
CASSITGDYGYTF	TGTGCCAGCAGTATAACGGGAGACTATGGCTACACCTTC	TRBV28	TRBJ1-2	.	few
CASSYSKGVSTEAFF	TGTGCCAGCAGTTACTCGAAGGGGGTTTCCACTGAAGCTTTCTTT	TRBV6-5	TRBJ1-1	.	many
CAWTGWNTEAFF	TGTGCCTGGACTGGGTGGAACACTGAAGCTTTCTTT	TRBV30	TRBJ1-1	.	many
CAWSVPDRLGQPQHF	TGTGCCTGGAGTGTACCGGACAGGCTCGGGCAGCCCCAGCATTTT	TRBV30	TRBJ1-5	TRBD1	.
CASSLEFGGSEAFF	TGTGCCAGCAGCTTAGAATTTGGGGGATCTGAAGCTTTCTTT	TRBV11-2	TRBJ1-1	.	.
CASSYDGQDYGYTF	TGTGCCAGCAGTTACGACGGACAGGACTATGGCTACACCTTC	TRBV6-5	TRBJ1-2	TRBD1	few
CASSLLAGGRQETQYF	TGCGCCAGCAGCTTGCTAGCGGGAGGGCGACAGGAGACCCAGTACTTC	TRBV5-1	TRBJ2-5	TRBD2	.
CASSHPSGTTLREQYF	TGTGCCAGCAGCCATCCTTCCGGGACAACTTTACGCGAGCAGTACTTC	TRBV3-1	TRBJ2-7	.	.
CASSYDPQETFWTRITGELFF	TGTGCCAGCAGTTATGACCCCCAGGAGACGTTTTGGACTAGAATCACCGGGGAGCTGTTTTTT	TRBV6-2/TRBV6-3	TRBJ2-2	TRBD2	.
CASSLEFLKGGYEQYF	TGCGCCAGCAGCTTGGAGTTTCTAAAGGGGGGATACGAGCAGTACTTC	TRBV5-1	TRBJ2-7	.	.
CASSSTGTSGSEQYF	TGTGCCAGCAGTTCGACCGGGACTAGCGGGAGTGAGCAGTACTTC	TRBV12-3/TRBV12-4	TRBJ2-7	TRBD2	few
CASSLGPSGEQFF	TGTGCCAGCAGCTTAGGTCCCTCTGGGGAGCAGTTCTTC	TRBV7-2	TRBJ2-1	.	few
CASSLSGTTEAFF	TGTGCCAGCAGTTTATCGGGGACCACTGAAGCTTTCTTT	TRBV12-3/TRBV12-4	TRBJ1-1	.	many
CASSLQARNEQFF	TGTGCCAGCAGCTTACAAGCTAGGAATGAGCAGTTCTTC	TRBV7-2	TRBJ2-1	.	.
CASSQPTGTRAFF	TGTGCCAGCAGCCAGCCGACAGGGACGAGAGCTTTCTTT	TRBV3-1	TRBJ1-1	TRBD1	many
CSARDVGGDRSLYEQYF	TGCAGTGCTAGAGATGTAGGGGGGGACAGGAGCCTCTACGAGCAGTACTTC	TRBV20-1	TRBJ2-7	.	.
CASSLRGVGRGYTF	TGTGCCAGCAGTTTGAGGGGGGTGGGTCGGGGCTACACCTTC	TRBV28	TRBJ1-2	.	.
CASSQATSGSPFTYEQYF	TGCGCCAGCAGCCAGGCGACTAGCGGGAGTCCTTTCACCTACGAGCAGTACTTC	TRBV4-1	TRBJ2-7	TRBD2	few
CAWTRGLTGNTIYF	TGTGCCTGGACCCGCGGGTTAACTGGAAACACCATATATTTT	TRBV30	TRBJ1-3	.	few
CASSLTRDRNQPQHF	TGTGCCAGCAGTTTAACCCGGGATCGCAATCAGCCCCAGCATTTT	TRBV28	TRBJ1-5	.	.
CASSPQTGYETQYF	TGTGCCAGCAGTCCCCAGACAGGGTACGAGACCCAGTACTTC	TRBV5-5	TRBJ2-5	TRBD1	few
CASSSPGGNGNTIYF	TGTGCCAGCAGCTCTCCAGGCGGGAACGGAAACACCATATATTTT	TRBV7-9	TRBJ1-3	.	.
CASTPGGSENQPQHF	TGTGCCAGTACCCCGGGGGGGTCGGAGAATCAGCCCCAGCATTTT	TRBV19	TRBJ1-5	.	few
CSARQGGASNQPQHF	TGCAGTGCTAGACAGGGGGGGGCTAGCAATCAGCCCCAGCATTTT	TRBV20-1	TRBJ1-5	TRBD1	many
CASSSQGYNTEAFF	TGTGCCAGCAGCTCACAGGGGTACAACACTGAAGCTTTCTTT	TRBV12-3/TRBV12-4	TRBJ1-1	TRBD1	.
CASSYREQYYEQFF	TGTGCCAGCAGTTACCGGGAGCAATACTATGAGCAGTTCTTC	TRBV6-2/TRBV6-3	TRBJ2-1	.	few
CASSNSAGGSGYNEQFF	TGTGCCAGCAGTAATTCGGCGGGAGGATCGGGATACAATGAGCAGTTCTTC	TRBV27	TRBJ2-1	TRBD2	few
CSVVLAGFSDTQYF	TGCAGCGTTGTCCTAGCGGGATTTTCAGATACGCAGTATTTT	TRBV29-1	TRBJ2-3	TRBD2	.
CATSDETAHYSSDEQFF	TGTGCCACCAGTGACGAGACAGCGCATTATAGCAGCGATGAGCAGTTCTTC	TRBV24-1	TRBJ2-1	.	few
CASSHEGNEQFF	TGCGCCAGCAGCCACGAAGGCAATGAGCAGTTCTTC	TRBV4-1	TRBJ2-1	.	many
CAWSSSINEQFF	TGTGCCTGGAGCTCTAGCATAAATGAGCAGTTCTTC	TRBV30	TRBJ2-1	.	many
CASSQGAGGSGNTIYF	TGTGCCAGCAGCCAAGGGGCAGGGGGATCTGGAAACACCATATATTTT	TRBV3-1	TRBJ1-3	TRBD1	few
CASSQDRGGKPQHF	TGCGCCAGCAGCCAAGATCGGGGGGGAAAGCCCCAGCATTTT	TRBV4-1	TRBJ1-5	.	.
CASSYSIGGDPLNEQFF	TGTGCCAGCAGTTACTCGATCGGAGGGGATCCTTTGAATGAGCAGTTCTTC	TRBV6-5	TRBJ2-1	.	.
CASSVQGAGQPQHF	TGTGCCAGTAGTGTACAGGGGGCCGGGCAGCCCCAGCATTTT	TRBV19	TRBJ1-5	TRBD1	few